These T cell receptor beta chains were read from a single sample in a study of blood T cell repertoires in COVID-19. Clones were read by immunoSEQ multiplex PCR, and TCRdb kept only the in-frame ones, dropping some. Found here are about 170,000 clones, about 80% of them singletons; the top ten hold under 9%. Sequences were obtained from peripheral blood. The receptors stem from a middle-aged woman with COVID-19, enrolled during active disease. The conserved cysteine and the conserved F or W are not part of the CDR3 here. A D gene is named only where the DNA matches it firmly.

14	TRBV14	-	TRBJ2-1	ASSPNRGTSYNEQF
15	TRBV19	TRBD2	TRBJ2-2	ATQPVTSGRATGELF
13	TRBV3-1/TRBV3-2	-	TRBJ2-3	ASRSQGGVSGAQY
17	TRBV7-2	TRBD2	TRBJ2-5	ASSDPKPSSGGIQETQY
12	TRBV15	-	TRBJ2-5	ATSRDGRGETQY
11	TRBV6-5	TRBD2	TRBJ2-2	ASGREVPGELF
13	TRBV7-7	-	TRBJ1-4	ASSVSDSRSEKLF
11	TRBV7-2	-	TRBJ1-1	ASSLGRNTEAF
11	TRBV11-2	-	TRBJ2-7	ASTRGGNYEQY
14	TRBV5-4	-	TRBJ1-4	ASSLNGGSTNEKLF
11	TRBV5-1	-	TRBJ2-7	ASTSTGNYEQY
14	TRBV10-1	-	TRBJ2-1	ASSDVAGSRYNEQF
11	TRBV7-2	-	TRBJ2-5	ASSTRPGETQY
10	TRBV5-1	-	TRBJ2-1	ASSYQSNEQF
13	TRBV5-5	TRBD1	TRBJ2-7	ASSSRQGSPYEQY
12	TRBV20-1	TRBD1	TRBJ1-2	SASGAGTGSGYT
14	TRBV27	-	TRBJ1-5	ASSWEQGFGNQPQH
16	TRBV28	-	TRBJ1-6	ATRGRDLGSSYNSPLH
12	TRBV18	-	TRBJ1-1	ASSPPKGHTEAF
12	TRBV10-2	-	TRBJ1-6	ASAHRTVNSPLH
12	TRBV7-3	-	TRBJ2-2	ASSLTAGHGELF
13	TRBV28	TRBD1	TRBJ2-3	ASSPGTGAPHTQY
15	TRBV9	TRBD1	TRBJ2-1	ASSVGTGRSSYNEQF
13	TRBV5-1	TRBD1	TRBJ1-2	ASSLGDRAPYGYT
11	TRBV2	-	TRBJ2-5	ASSAGARGTQY
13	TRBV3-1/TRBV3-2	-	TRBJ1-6	ASSHLTAQSSPLH
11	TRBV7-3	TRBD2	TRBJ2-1	ASSSGSGSPQF
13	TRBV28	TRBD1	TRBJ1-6	ASSSRTGGNSPLH
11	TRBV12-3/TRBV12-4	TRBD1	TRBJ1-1	ASILGQASLAF
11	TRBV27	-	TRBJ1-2	ASSLSRVGGYT
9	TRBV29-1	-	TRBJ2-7	SAQVAYEQY
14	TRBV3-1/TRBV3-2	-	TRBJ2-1	ASSQRIRGTYNEQF
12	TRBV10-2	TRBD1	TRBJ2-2	ASSGGTGSGELF
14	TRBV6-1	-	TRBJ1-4	ASSEALGRANEKLF